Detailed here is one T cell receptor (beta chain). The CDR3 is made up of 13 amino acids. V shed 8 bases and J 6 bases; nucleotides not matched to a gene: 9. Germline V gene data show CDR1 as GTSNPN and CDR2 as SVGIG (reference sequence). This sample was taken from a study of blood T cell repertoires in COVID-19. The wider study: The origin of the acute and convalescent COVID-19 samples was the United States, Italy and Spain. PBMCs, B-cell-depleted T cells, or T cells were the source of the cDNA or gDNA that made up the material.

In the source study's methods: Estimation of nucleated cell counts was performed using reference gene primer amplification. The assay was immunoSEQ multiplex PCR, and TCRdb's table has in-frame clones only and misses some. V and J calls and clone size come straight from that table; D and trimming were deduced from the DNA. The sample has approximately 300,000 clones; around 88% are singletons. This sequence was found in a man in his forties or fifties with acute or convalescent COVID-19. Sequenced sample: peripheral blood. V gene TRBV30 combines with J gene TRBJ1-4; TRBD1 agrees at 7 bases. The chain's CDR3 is CAGKGGAYEKLFF. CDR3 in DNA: TGTGCCGGGAAAGGGGGCGCTTATGAAAAACTGTTTTTT. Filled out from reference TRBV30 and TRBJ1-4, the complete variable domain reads SQTIHQWPATLVQPVGSPLSLECTVEGTSNPNLYWYRQAAGRGLQLLFYSVGIGQISSEVPQNLSASRPQDRQFILSSKKLLLSDSGFYLCAGKGGAYEKLFFGSGTQLSVL.